The 32 T cell receptor beta chains below all came from one sample that was sequenced in a study of T cell responses to AZD1222 COVID-19 vaccine. Some clones are missing from TCRdb's copy, which holds only in-frame ones; the method was immunoSEQ multiplex PCR. The sample holds fewer than 150,000 clones, 90% seen once. This specimen was peripheral blood, taken on day 0 of AZD1222 vaccination. The receptors were gathered from an adult in good health.

In DNA, the CDR3 is TGTGCCAGCAGTTACTCGATTCAGGGGCGTTATTTT. Protein product: CASSYSIQGRYF. The rearrangement uses TRBV6-2 or TRBV6-3 and TRBJ1-3; tentatively, D is TRBD1 (6 bases). CDR1 is MNHEY and CDR2 is SVGEGT in the germline V gene. There are 12 residues in the CDR3. Trimming shortened V by 0 bases and J by 16 bases, and 13 bases separated the two germline ends.

This chain connects TRBV12-3 or TRBV12-4 to TRBJ2-7; no firm D call. V was clipped by 10 bases and J by 5 bases, with 15 bases between them. This CDR3 comprises 12 residues. The CDR3 sequence is CATSRWGNEQYF. The CDR3 DNA sequence: TGTGCCACCTCGAGGTGGGGTAACGAGCAGTACTTC.

A single count supports this clone. The CDR3 coding sequence is TGTGCCAGGGCCGGGAGAGCGGGGGGATATGGCTACACCTTC. It codes for CARAGRAGGYGYTF. This chain uses TRBV21-1 with TRBJ1-2. TRBV21-1 is given as a pseudogene. The CDR3 is 14 amino acids.

The CDR3 reads CASSPRDRALNTEAFF. The CDR3 DNA reads as TGTGCCAGCAGTCCCCGGGACAGGGCGCTGAACACTGAAGCTTTCTTT. V and J are TRBV2 and TRBJ1-1; the match to TRBD1 covers 9 bases. The CDR3 sequence is 16 residues long. Germline V gives CDR1 SNHLY, CDR2 FYNNEI. Trimming removed 5 bases from V and 0 bases from J; junction bases left unmatched: 7.

The V gene is TRBV10-3, the J gene TRBJ2-3, with 8 nucleotides matching TRBD1. The CDR3 covers 14 residues. The germline CDR1 and CDR2 sequences are ENHRY and SYGVKD. V shed 4 bases and J 5 bases; nucleotides not matched to a gene: 5. CDR3 region: CAISGARGQDTQYF. The CDR3 DNA reads as TGTGCCATCAGTGGGGCCAGGGGGCAAGATACGCAGTATTTT.

The chain couples TRBV30 to TRBJ2-5; TRBD2 aligns across 7 bases. The CDR3 covers 14 residues. The germline V gene has CDR1 GTSNPN and CDR2 SVGIG (reference sequence). The V and J ends lost 0 bases and 5 bases, in that order; junction bases with no gene match: 6. CDR3 DNA: TGTGCCTGGAGTGTAATCCGGGAGGCGGAGACCCAGTACTTC. It yields the protein CAWSVIREAETQYF. Looking up the rest from reference TRBV30 and TRBJ2-5 gives the full variable domain: SQTIHQWPATLVQPVGSPLSLECTVEGTSNPNLYWYRQAAGRGLQLLFYSVGIGQISSEVPQNLSASRPQDRQFILSSKKLLLSDSGFYLCAWSVIREAETQYFGPGTRLLVL.

The chain recombines TRBV29-1 with TRBJ2-1; D is tentatively TRBD1 or TRBD2 (6 bases each). The germline CDR1 and CDR2 sequences are SQVTM and ANQGSEA. V was trimmed by 8 bases and J by 5 bases, leaving 25 bases between them. The CDR3 extends over 16 amino acids. CDR3 amino acids: CSPSPQLGGPNNEQFF. The CDR3 DNA follows: TGCAGCCCCTCACCCCAGTTGGGGGGCCCTAACAATGAGCAGTTCTTC.

This clone showed up just a few times. V usage is TRBV5-6 and J usage is TRBJ2-7; D unclear. The CDR3 consists of 14 residues. The germline CDR1 and CDR2 sequences are SGHDT and YYEEEE. Between the trimmed V and J ends, which lost 4 bases and 3 bases, there was a span of 14 bases. The CDR3 region has the DNA TGTGCCAGCAGCATAAGGTCTAGAGGCTACGAGCAGTACTTC. This translates into CASSIRSRGYEQYF. Based on the CDR3 plus reference TRBV5-6 and TRBJ2-7, the full variable domain is DAGVTQSPTHLIKTRGQQVTLRCSPKSGHDTVSWYQQALGQGPQFIFQYYEEEERQRGNFPDRFSGHQFPNYSSELNVNALLLGDSALYLCASSIRSRGYEQYFGPGTRLTVT.

The V gene is TRBV7-3, the J gene TRBJ2-2; D is unresolved. Trimming cost V 3 bases and J 2 bases, with 10 bases left between them. The CDR3 is made up of 15 amino acids. Germline-derived CDR1 and CDR2 are SGHTA and FQGTGA. The CDR3 coding sequence is TGTGCCAGCAGCTTGTTTGGCGGCAACACCGGGGAGCTGTTTTTT. This codes for CASSLFGGNTGELFF.

The gene calls are TRBV7-9 and TRBJ2-5, with 8 bases lining up with TRBD1. With 5 bases clipped from V and 1 base from J, the junction kept 6 bases outside the gene matches. The CDR3 is made up of 15 amino acids. The germline V gene encodes CDR1 SEHNR and CDR2 FQNEAQ (reference sequence). The CDR3 region has the DNA TGTGCCAGCAGCCAATACACAGGGGGCCAAGAGACCCAGTACTTC. Amino acid sequence: CASSQYTGGQETQYF. Complete variable domain (other parts from reference TRBV7-9 and TRBJ2-5): DTGVSQNPRHKITKRGQNVTFRCDPISEHNRLYWYRQTLGQGPEFLTYFQNEAQLEKSRLLSDRFSAERPKGSFSTLEIQRTEQGDSAMYLCASSQYTGGQETQYFGPGTRLLVL.

This CDR3 reads CASSRWNEQFF. For the CDR3, the DNA is TGTGCCAGTAGTCGATGGAATGAGCAGTTCTTC. The rearrangement links TRBV19 to TRBJ2-1; no clear D gene. V lost 5 bases and J lost 7, with 6 bases in between. CDR1 is LNHDA and CDR2 is SQIVND in the germline V gene (reference sequence). This CDR3 contains 11 residues.

This rearrangement joins TRBV12-5 to TRBJ1-4; D not certain. CDR1 is LGHNT and CDR2 is FRNRAP in the germline V gene. The CDR3 loop spans 14 amino acids. V shed 1 base and J shed 4 bases, with 7 bases lying between them. This CDR3 is CASGLGVGNEKLFF. The CDR3 DNA sequence: TGTGCTAGTGGTTTGGGGGTGGGTAATGAAAAACTGTTTTTT.

The rearrangement uses TRBV7-9 and TRBJ2-7, with 8 positions matching TRBD2. This CDR3 contains 17 residues. In germline, CDR1 is SEHNR, CDR2 FQNEAQ (reference sequence). Trimming removed 1 base from V and 5 bases from J; junction bases left unmatched: 13. The CDR3 nucleotides read TGTGCCAGCAGCTTAGAGGTTCGGGGCGGGAGGCCTCACGAGCAGTACTTC. This gives the protein CASSLEVRGGRPHEQYF.

This chain uses TRBV5-4 with TRBJ1-3; maybe TRBD1 (6 bases). Trimming left V 0 bases short and J 8 bases short, with 9 bases between. Germline lookup yields CDR1 SGHNT and CDR2 YYREEE (reference sequence). This CDR3 has 13 residues. In DNA form, the CDR3 reads TGTGCCAGCAGCTTGGACAGGGCGGACACCATATATTTT. Its protein is CASSLDRADTIYF.

The chain is built from TRBV30 and TRBJ2-7; D is unresolved. The V gene's germline CDR1 is GTSNPN and CDR2 SVGIG (reference sequence). CDR3 length: 14 residues. V gave up 5 bases and J gave up 1 base, with 15 bases separating them. The CDR3 sequence: CAWATVRLSYEQYF. CDR3 coding DNA: TGTGCCTGGGCGACCGTACGACTGTCCTACGAGCAGTACTTC.

V and J are TRBV14 and TRBJ1-1; D is uncertain. From germline, CDR1 is SGHDN and CDR2 FVKESK. This CDR3 is built from 13 residues. V shed 3 bases and J shed 5 bases, with 10 bases lying between them. The DNA for the CDR3 is TGTGCCAGCAGCCAGTCAGACTTAACTGAAGCTTTCTTT. Encoded protein: CASSQSDLTEAFF.

The V call is TRBV6-6, the J call TRBJ2-7, with D maybe TRBD2 (6 bases). There are 12 residues in the CDR3. Per the germline V gene, CDR1 is MNHNY and CDR2 is SVGAGI (reference sequence). V was shortened by 7 bases and J by 7 bases, with 14 bases between the two germline ends. The CDR3 DNA follows: TGTGCCAGCAAGGAGGGGATAGTGGAGCAGTACTTC. Translating it yields CASKEGIVEQYF.

Only one count was recorded for this clone. The V call is TRBV24-1, the J call TRBJ1-3, with 10 bases fitting TRBD1. The CDR3 has 14 residues. The junction had 3 bases not matched to a gene; V was cut back by 9 bases and J by 2 bases. Germline V CDR1 and CDR2: KGHDR, SFDVKD. CDR3 sequence: CATEGQGTGNTIYF. CDR3 DNA: TGTGCCACCGAGGGACAGGGGACTGGAAACACCATATATTTT.

This clone was seen a single time. This chain links TRBV23-1 with TRBJ2-3; 9 bases line up with TRBD2. TRBV23-1 belongs to the ORF category, with a function that is uncertain. V gave up 7 bases and J gave up 2 bases; unmatched junction bases: 10. This CDR3 is 16 amino acids long. For the CDR3, the DNA is TGCGCCAGCATCACCTTTAGCGGGGGAGACACAGATACGCAGTATTTT. It is translated as CASITFSGGDTDTQYF.

The V gene is TRBV11-3, the J gene TRBJ2-7, with D hard to call. The CDR3 runs 13 residues. Germline V gene lookup returns CDR1 SGHNT and CDR2 YENEEA. Trimming shortened V by 4 bases and J by 5 bases, and 12 bases separated the two germline ends. The CDR3 reads CASSSTSFDEQYF. The CDR3 region has the DNA TGTGCCAGCAGCTCTACCTCCTTCGACGAGCAGTACTTC.

The CDR3 loop is CASSLGQNTDTQYF. CDR3 sequence (DNA): TGCGCCAGCAGCCTGGGACAGAACACAGATACGCAGTATTTT. The chain employs TRBV5-1 and TRBJ2-3; 7 bases align to TRBD1. After removal of 4 bases from V and 2 bases from J, the junction contained 4 bases not matched to a gene. The CDR3 spans 14 residues. From germline, CDR1 is SGHRS and CDR2 YFSETQ.

The chain links TRBV18 to TRBJ1-2; D gene uncertain. Germline V lookup: CDR1 KGHSH, CDR2 LQKENI. The CDR3 covers 15 residues. Deletions cut 6 bases from V and 4 bases from J, with 18 bases between. This chain's CDR3 is CASSYLLEEAYGYTF. For the CDR3, the DNA is TGTGCCAGCTCTTACCTATTAGAGGAGGCCTATGGCTACACCTTC.

J is TRBJ1-1 and V is TRBV30, with D tentatively TRBD1 (5 bases). Between the trimmed V and J ends, which lost 0 bases and 11 bases, there was a span of 19 bases. Germline V CDR1 and CDR2: GTSNPN, SVGIG (reference sequence). The CDR3 covers 14 residues. The CDR3 coding sequence is TGTGCCTGGAGTGTAAGGGCGAGTGGGGGGATGGCTTTCTTT. It specifies CAWSVRASGGMAFF.

The chain recombines TRBV23-1 with TRBJ2-1; 10 bases line up with TRBD2. TRBV23-1 counts as an open reading frame of uncertain function. Germline trimming cut 0 bases from V and 8 bases from J; bases unmatched to any gene: 7. CDR3 length: 16 amino acids. For the CDR3, the DNA is TGCGCCAGCAGTCAATCCCCCCTAGCGGGAGCTCATGAGCAGTTCTTC. This encodes CASSQSPLAGAHEQFF.

The chain has TRBV7-2 and TRBJ2-7; possibly TRBD1 or TRBD2 for D (5 bases each). Trimming left V 2 bases short and J 7 bases short, with 18 bases between. Per the germline V gene, CDR1 is SGHTA and CDR2 is FQGNSA. This CDR3 spans 15 amino acids. In DNA form, the CDR3 reads TGTGCCAGCAGCTTAACGGGGACGGAGACGTGGGAGCAGTACTTC. Translating it yields CASSLTGTETWEQYF.

The chain is built from TRBV3-1 (or the pseudogene TRBV3-2) and TRBJ1-4, with 10 bases aligning to TRBD1. The V gene's germline CDR1 is LGHDT and CDR2 YNNKEL (reference sequence). V was pared by 4 bases and J by 8 bases, with 10 bases of the junction left unmatched. The CDR3 loop spans 16 amino acids. CDR3 nucleotide sequence: TGTGCCAGCAGCCCACGGACAGGGGGAGGGCGGGAAAAACTGTTTTTT. It translates to CASSPRTGGGREKLFF.

The chain is built from TRBV6-4 and TRBJ2-3, with 7 bases that match TRBD2. With 3 bases clipped from V and 2 bases from J, the junction kept 5 bases outside the gene matches. This CDR3 region has 15 residues. Germline V gene sequence: CDR1 MRHNA, CDR2 SNTAGT. CDR3: CASSESGEATDTQYF. The CDR3 nucleotides are TGTGCCAGCAGTGAGAGCGGGGAGGCCACAGATACGCAGTATTTT.

The chain employs TRBV6-6 and TRBJ1-4, with D maybe TRBD1 (6 bases). The CDR3 has 16 residues. V dropped 2 bases and J dropped 3 bases, with 13 bases sitting between them. Looked up from germline, CDR1 is MNHNY and CDR2 is SVGAGI (reference sequence). This chain's CDR3 is CASSYGWGLANEKLFF. The CDR3 DNA is TGTGCCAGCAGTTACGGCTGGGGGCTGGCTAATGAAAAACTGTTTTTT.

V gene TRBV27 combines with J gene TRBJ2-7, with D possibly TRBD2 on 6 matching bases. This CDR3 spans 18 amino acids. V gave up 0 bases and J gave up 0 bases, with 18 bases separating them. CDR1 is MNHEY and CDR2 is SMNVEV in the germline V gene (reference sequence). The CDR3 spells CASSLSVKFAGSSYEQYF. CDR3 DNA sequence: TGTGCCAGCAGTTTATCGGTGAAGTTTGCGGGGAGCTCCTACGAGCAGTACTTC.

The V call is TRBV30, the J call TRBJ1-2; 7 nucleotides agree with TRBD1. This CDR3 has 12 residues. Trimming took 2 bases from V and 7 from J; bases not matched to a gene: 4. The germline gives CDR1 GTSNPN, CDR2 SVGIG (reference sequence). In nucleotides, the CDR3 is TGTGCCTGGAGTTCGACAGGGATTGGCTACACCTTC. Translated: CAWSSTGIGYTF.

The CDR3 sequence: CASTQDRDHNSPLHF. For the CDR3, the DNA is TGTGCCAGTACCCAGGACAGGGACCATAATTCACCCCTCCACTTT. V usage is TRBV19 and J usage is TRBJ1-6; 8 nucleotides line up with TRBD1. The CDR3 length is 15 residues. Trimming cost V 7 bases and J 5 bases; bases outside gene matches: 7. CDR1 is LNHDA and CDR2 is SQIVND in the germline V gene (reference sequence).

Here the CDR3 reads CASSPLTESQPQHF. CDR3 sequence (DNA): TGTGCCAGCAGCCCGCTAACCGAGAGCCAGCCCCAGCATTTT. The chain is built from TRBV7-9 and TRBJ1-5; D unresolved. Germline CDR1 is SEHNR and CDR2 is FQNEAQ (reference sequence). The CDR3 covers 14 residues. The V gene lost 5 bases and the J gene lost 7 bases, with 15 bases spanning the gap.